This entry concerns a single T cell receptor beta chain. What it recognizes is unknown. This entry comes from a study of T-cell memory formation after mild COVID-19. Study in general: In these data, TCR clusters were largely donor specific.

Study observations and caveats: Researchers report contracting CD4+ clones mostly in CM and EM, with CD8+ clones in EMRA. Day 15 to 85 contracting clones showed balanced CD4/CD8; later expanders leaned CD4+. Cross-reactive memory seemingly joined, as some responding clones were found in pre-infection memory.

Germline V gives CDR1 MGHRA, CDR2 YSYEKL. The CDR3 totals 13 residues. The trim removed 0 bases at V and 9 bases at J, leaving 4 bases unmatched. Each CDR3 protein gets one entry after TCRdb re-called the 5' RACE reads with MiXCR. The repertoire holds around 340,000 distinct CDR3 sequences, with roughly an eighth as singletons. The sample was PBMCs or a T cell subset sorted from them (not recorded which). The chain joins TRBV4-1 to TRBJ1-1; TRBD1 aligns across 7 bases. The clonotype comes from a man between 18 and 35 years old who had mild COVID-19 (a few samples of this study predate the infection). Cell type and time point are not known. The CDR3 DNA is TGCGCCAGCAGCCAAGATACAGGGGACCAAGCTTTCTTT. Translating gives CASSQDTGDQAFF.